The present TCR beta chain was sequenced within a study of Graves' ophthalmopathy and Graves' hyperthyroidism. The overall study: Peripheral blood collection took place at initial diagnosis, before any treatment.

The CDR3 loop spans 15 amino acids. Germline V CDR1 and CDR2: MNHEY, SVGAGI. The V gene end was trimmed by 5 bases and the J gene end by 6 bases; junction bases not matched to a gene: 7. Using RNA transcripts, the TCR beta CDR3 regions were amplified. Scientists carried out first-round RT-PCR using HTBI primers and then a second-round multiplex PCR. TCRdb called the multiplex PCR reads again in MiXCR, with one record for every CDR3 protein. Of just over 400,000 distinct CDR3 sequences detected, around a fifth appear once; the ten largest clones hold roughly 3%. The study, taken as a whole, reports: Blood shared most expanded thyroid clonotypes above 0.001 frequency.

This clonotype was found many times. The antigen remains unidentified. What was sequenced was peripheral blood. The chain links TRBV6-5 to TRBJ1-2; 12 bases map to TRBD1. This TCR derives from a woman aged 18-29 years with stable Graves' hyperthyroidism. CDR3 region: CASSNTGTGGDGYTF. The CDR3 DNA reads TGTGCCAGCAGTAACACCGGGACAGGGGGCGATGGCTACACCTTC.